The present T cell receptor beta chain was sequenced within a study of spatial heterogeneity in lung cancer. Overall study context: Tumor regions showed TCR transcript counts that correlated strongly with a T cell module score from matched bulk RNA-seq. For the average unique TCR and UMI combination, more than 8.5 occurrences appeared in raw reads. Study observations and caveats: Counts of expanded intratumoral alpha and beta TCRs tracked tumor mutation counts.

Time point reported: sample taken at primary tumor resection. Whole RNA was taken from tumor, nontumor lung or frozen PBMC; it was then sequenced unsorted. The study tagged each TCR cDNA molecule with a unique molecular identifier. TCRdb re-analysed the 5' RACE reads in MiXCR, keeping a single row per CDR3 protein. The top ten hold around 8% of the sample, which has about 6,500 distinct CDR3 sequences, about 14% seen once. With 1 base clipped from V and 7 bases from J, the junction kept 11 bases outside the gene matches. The CDR3 has 16 amino acids. CDR1 is DFQATT and CDR2 is SNEGSKA in the germline V gene (reference sequence). This clonotype has a count of ten or more. Its antigen remains unknown.

The chain joins TRBV20-1 to TRBJ2-1; TRBD1 matches 9 bases. Sequencing was performed on lung tumor tissue, taken at surgery. The sequence derives from a male donor with early-stage non-small cell lung cancer. CDR3 sequence: CSARGSDRGMRNEQFF. The CDR3 nucleotides read TGCAGTGCTAGAGGTTCAGACAGGGGGATGAGGAATGAGCAGTTCTTC.